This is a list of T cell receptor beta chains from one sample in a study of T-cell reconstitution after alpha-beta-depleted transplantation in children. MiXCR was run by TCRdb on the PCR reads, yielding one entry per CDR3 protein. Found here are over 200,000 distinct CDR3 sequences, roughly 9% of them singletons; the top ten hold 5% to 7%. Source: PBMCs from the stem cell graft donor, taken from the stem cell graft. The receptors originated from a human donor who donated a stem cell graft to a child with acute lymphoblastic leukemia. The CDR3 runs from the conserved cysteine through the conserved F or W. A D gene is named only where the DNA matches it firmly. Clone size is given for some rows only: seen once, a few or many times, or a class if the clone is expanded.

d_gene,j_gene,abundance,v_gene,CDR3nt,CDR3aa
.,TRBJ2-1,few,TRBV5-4,TGTGCCAGCAGCCCCTCAAACGACAGGTACTACAATGAGCAGTTCTTC,CASSPSNDRYYNEQFF
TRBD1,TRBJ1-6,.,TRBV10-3,TGTGCCATCAGTGAGACAGGGGCTACTATGATTAATTCACCCCTCCACTTT,CAISETGATMINSPLHF
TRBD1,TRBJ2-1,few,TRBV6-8,TGTGCCAGCAGGCAGTACAGGGGGCCCGTCTACAATGAGCAGTTCTTC,CASRQYRGPVYNEQFF
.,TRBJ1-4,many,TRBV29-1,TGCAGCGTTGTACAGGGCGATAATGAAAAACTGTTTTTT,CSVVQGDNEKLFF
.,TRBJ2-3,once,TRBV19,TGTGCCAGTAGTACCGACAGGGACTCGGCGCAGTATTTT,CASSTDRDSAQYF
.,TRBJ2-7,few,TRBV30,TGTGCCTGGACACGTACAGGTATGGGCTACGAGCAGTACTTC,CAWTRTGMGYEQYF
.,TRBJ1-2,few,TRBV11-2,TGTGCCAGCAGCTTAATTCCCAACTATGGCTACACCTTC,CASSLIPNYGYTF
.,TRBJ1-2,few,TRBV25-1,TGTGCCAGCAGTGCCCCAGGGGTTTTCTATGGCTACACCTTC,CASSAPGVFYGYTF
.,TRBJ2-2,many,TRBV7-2,TGTGCCAGCAGCTTGCCCGGAAGGGGGAACACCGGGGAGCTGTTTTTT,CASSLPGRGNTGELFF
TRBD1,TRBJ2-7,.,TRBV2,TGTGCCAGCAGTAAAGACAGGGACCACGAGCAGTACTTC,CASSKDRDHEQYF
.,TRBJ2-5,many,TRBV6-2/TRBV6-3,TGTGCCAGCAGTTACGATGGCAGACAAGAGACCCAGTACTTC,CASSYDGRQETQYF
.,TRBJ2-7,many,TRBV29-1,TGCAGCGCCCTGGGGGCTAGTGCCTTCCACGAGCAGTACTTC,CSALGASAFHEQYF
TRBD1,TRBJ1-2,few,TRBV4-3,TGCGCCAGCAGCCAGTCCAGGGGGCCTCCTACTTATGGCTACACCTTC,CASSQSRGPPTYGYTF
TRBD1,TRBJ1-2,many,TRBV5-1,TGCGCCAGCAGTTCGGGACAGGGCCCCTATGGCTACACCTTC,CASSSGQGPYGYTF
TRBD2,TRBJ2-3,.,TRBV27,TGTGCCAGCAGCGTGACTAGCGGGGGAGCCACAGATACGCAGTATTTT,CASSVTSGGATDTQYF
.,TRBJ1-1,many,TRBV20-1,TGCAGTGCTAGCCCATTCGTTGGCTCCGGGACTGAAGCTTTCTTT,CSASPFVGSGTEAFF
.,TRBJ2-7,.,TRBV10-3,TGTGCCATCAGTGACCCGGCCTACGAGCAGTACTTC,CAISDPAYEQYF
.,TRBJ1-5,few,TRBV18,TGTGCCAGCTCACCACACCGCGGAGCGGGTCAGCCCCAGCATTTT,CASSPHRGAGQPQHF
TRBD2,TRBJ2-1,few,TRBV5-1,TGCGCCAGCAGCTGGGGACTAGCGGAGTACAATGAGCAGTTCTTC,CASSWGLAEYNEQFF
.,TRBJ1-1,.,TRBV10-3,TGTGCCATCAGTGAATCGAATTCAACTTACTTTCGCGAAGCTTTCTTT,CAISESNSTYFREAFF
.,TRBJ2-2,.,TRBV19,TGTGCCAGTACCTTCAGTCTGAACACCGGGGAGCTGTTTTTT,CASTFSLNTGELFF
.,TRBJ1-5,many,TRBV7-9,TGTGCCAGCAGCTTAGCGCGTAGTTTGGGGGACGGCTATCAGCCCCAGCATTTT,CASSLARSLGDGYQPQHF
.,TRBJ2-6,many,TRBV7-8,TGTGCCAGCAGCTTAGCGGATAGCGGAATCTCTGGGGCCAACGTCCTGACTTTC,CASSLADSGISGANVLTF
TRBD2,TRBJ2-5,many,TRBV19,TGTGCCAGTATAGGCGGGGGGGCCGGGGAGACCCAGTACTTC,CASIGGGAGETQYF
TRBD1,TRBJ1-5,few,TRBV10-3,TGTGCCATCAGTGAGGGGGACAGGCAAAATCAGCCCCAGCATTTT,CAISEGDRQNQPQHF
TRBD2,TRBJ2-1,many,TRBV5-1,TGCGCCAGCAGTACTAGCGGGGGCCCCTTTGAGGAGCAGTTCTTC,CASSTSGGPFEEQFF
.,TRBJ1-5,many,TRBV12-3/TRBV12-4,TGTGCCAGCAGTTTTGGGGCTGATCAGCCCCAGCATTTT,CASSFGADQPQHF
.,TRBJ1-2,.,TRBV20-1,TGCAGTGCCGAGACAGACTCCCGTAGTTTCTATGGCTACACCTTC,CSAETDSRSFYGYTF
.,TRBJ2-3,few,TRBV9,TGTGCCAGCAGCGTAGATCCGGGGGGCGCAGATACGCAGTATTTT,CASSVDPGGADTQYF
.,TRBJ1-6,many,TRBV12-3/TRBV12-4,TGTGCCAGCAGTCAGAATTATTCACCCCTCCACTTT,CASSQNYSPLHF
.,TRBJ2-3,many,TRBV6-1,TGTGCCAGCAGTACTACTAGCACAGATACGCAGTATTTT,CASSTTSTDTQYF
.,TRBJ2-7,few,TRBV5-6,TGTGCCAGCAGCCCGCCCGGGACACGGGGTTACGAGCAGTACTTC,CASSPPGTRGYEQYF
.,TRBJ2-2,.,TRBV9,TGTGCCAGCTTCGGGACCGGGGAGCTGTTTTTT,CASFGTGELFF
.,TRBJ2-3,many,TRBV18,TGTGCCAGCTCACCAAAGGACGGCACAGATACGCAGTATTTT,CASSPKDGTDTQYF
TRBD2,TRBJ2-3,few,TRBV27,TGTGCCAGCAGCCTCACAACGACTAGCGCCATGTATTTT,CASSLTTTSAMYF
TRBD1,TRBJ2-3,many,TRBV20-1,TGCAGTGCTAGTTGGGACAGCGAAATCACAGATACGCAGTATTTT,CSASWDSEITDTQYF
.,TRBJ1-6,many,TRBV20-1,TGCAGTGCTACAGGAAGGAATTCACCCCTCCACTTT,CSATGRNSPLHF
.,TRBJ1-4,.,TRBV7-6,TGTGCCAGCAGCCGAAACTCAGGGAGGCCTAATGAAAAACTGTTTTTT,CASSRNSGRPNEKLFF
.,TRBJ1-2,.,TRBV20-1,TGCAGTGCTGGAGGGTTTACGGACTATGGCTACACCTTC,CSAGGFTDYGYTF
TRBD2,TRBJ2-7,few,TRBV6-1,TGTGCCAGCAGAACGGGACTAGCGGGGGTTGAGCAGTACTTC,CASRTGLAGVEQYF
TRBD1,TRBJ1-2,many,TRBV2,TGTGCCAGCAGTGAGACAGGGGGAGGCTATGGCTACACCTTC,CASSETGGGYGYTF
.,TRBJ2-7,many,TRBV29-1,TGCAGCGTCCTACATGGGACCGACTACGAGCAGTACTTC,CSVLHGTDYEQYF
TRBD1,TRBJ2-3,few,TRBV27,TGTGCCAGCAGAATCACAGGGGCAGATACGCAGTATTTT,CASRITGADTQYF
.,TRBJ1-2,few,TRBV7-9,TGTGCCAGCAGCTTGCATGGCGATGGCTACACCTTC,CASSLHGDGYTF
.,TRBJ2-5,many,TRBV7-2,TGTGCCAGCAGCTTCTGGGGGCGGGGAGGACAAGAGACCCAGTACTTC,CASSFWGRGGQETQYF
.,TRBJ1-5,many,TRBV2,TGTGCCAGCATAAGCCAGGGTGTTCAGCCCCAGCATTTT,CASISQGVQPQHF
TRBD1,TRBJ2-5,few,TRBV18,TGTGCCAGCTCAACTGACAGGGGGATTTTTGAGACCCAGTACTTC,CASSTDRGIFETQYF
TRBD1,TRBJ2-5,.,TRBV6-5,TGTGCCAGCAGTTACGGAGCAGGGGGCCAAGAGACCCAGTACTTC,CASSYGAGGQETQYF
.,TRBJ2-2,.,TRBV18,TGTGCCAGCTCCCAAACAGAGCTGAACACCGGGGAGCTGTTTTTT,CASSQTELNTGELFF
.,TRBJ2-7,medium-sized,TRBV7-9,TGTGCCAGCAGCCCATCCCCCGGGACACATCTCTCCTACGAGCAGTACTTC,CASSPSPGTHLSYEQYF
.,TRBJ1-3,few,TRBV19,TGTGCCAGTACCCTGGGCAGGGCCGGAAACACCATATATTTT,CASTLGRAGNTIYF
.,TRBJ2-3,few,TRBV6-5,TGTGCCAGCAGTTACGGTCCAGATACGCAGTATTTT,CASSYGPDTQYF
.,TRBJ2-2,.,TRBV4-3,TGCGCCAGCAGCCAAGAAACTATAAACACCGGGGAGCTGTTTTTT,CASSQETINTGELFF
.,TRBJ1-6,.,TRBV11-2,TGTGCCAGCAGCTTAGGAGGGGACTATTCACCCCTCCACTTT,CASSLGGDYSPLHF
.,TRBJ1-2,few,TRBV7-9,TGTGCCAGCAGCTTAGAAGGCTGGGGCAGGGGCTACACCTTC,CASSLEGWGRGYTF
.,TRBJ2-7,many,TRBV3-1,TGTGCCAGCAGCCTCTCCGGGACAAACGCCTACGAGCAGTACTTC,CASSLSGTNAYEQYF
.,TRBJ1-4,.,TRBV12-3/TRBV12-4,TGTGCCAGCAGTTTTAACTCAGGGGTTGATGAAAAACTGTTTTTT,CASSFNSGVDEKLFF
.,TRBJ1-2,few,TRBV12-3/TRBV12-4,TGTGCCAGCAGTCCCGGAAAAGCGGAGTACTATGGCTACACCTTC,CASSPGKAEYYGYTF
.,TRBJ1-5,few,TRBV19,TGTGCCAGTAGCCAGAGGGGGGATCAGCCCCAGCATTTT,CASSQRGDQPQHF
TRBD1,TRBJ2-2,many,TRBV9,TGTGCCAGCGGGGTGGGACAGTTCACCGGGGAGCTGTTTTTT,CASGVGQFTGELFF